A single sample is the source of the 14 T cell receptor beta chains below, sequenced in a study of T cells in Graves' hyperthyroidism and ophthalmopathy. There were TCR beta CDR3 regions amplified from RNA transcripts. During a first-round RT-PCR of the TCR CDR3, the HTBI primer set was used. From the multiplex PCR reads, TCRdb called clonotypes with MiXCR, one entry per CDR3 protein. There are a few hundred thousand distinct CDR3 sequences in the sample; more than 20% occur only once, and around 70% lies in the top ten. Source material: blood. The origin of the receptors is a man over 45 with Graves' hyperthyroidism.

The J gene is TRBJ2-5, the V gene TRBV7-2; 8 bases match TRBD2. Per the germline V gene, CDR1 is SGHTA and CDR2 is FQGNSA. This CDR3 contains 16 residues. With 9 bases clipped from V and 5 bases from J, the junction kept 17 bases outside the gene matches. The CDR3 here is CASSLDSAGGLETQYF. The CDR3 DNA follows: TGTGCCAGTAGTCTGGATTCGGCGGGAGGTTTGGAGACCCAGTACTTC.

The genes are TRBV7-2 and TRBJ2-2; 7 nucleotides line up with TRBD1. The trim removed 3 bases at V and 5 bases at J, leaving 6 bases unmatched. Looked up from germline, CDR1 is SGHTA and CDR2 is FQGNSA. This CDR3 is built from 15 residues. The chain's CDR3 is CASSLAGGTTGELFF. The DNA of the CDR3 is TGTGCCAGCAGCTTGGCAGGGGGAACGACCGGGGAGCTGTTTTTT.

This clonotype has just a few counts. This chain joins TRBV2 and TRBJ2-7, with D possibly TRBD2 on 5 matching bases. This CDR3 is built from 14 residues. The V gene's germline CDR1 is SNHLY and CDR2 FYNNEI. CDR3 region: CATEGGGSSYEQYF. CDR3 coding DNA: TGTGCTACCGAAGGAGGTGGCAGCTCCTACGAGCAGTACTTC.

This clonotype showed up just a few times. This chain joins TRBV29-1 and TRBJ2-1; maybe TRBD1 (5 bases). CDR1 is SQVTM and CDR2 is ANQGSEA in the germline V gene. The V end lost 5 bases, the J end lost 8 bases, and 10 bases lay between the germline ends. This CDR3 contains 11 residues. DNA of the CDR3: TGCAGCGTTCGAAGGGGTCATGAGCAGTTCTTC. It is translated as CSVRRGHEQFF.

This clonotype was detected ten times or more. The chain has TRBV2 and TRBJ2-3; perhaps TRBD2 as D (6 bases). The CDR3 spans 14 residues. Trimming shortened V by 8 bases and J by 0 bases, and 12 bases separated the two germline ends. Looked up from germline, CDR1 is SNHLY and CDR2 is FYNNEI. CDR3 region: CASLDGSSTDTQYF. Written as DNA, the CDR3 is TGTGCCAGCTTGGACGGGAGCAGCACAGATACGCAGTATTTT. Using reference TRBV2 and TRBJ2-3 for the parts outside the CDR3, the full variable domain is EPEVTQTPSHQVTQMGQEVILRCVPISNHLYFYWYRQILGQKVEFLVSFYNNEISEKSEIFDDQFSVERPDGSNFTLKIRSTKLEDSAMYFCASLDGSSTDTQYFGPGTRLTVL.

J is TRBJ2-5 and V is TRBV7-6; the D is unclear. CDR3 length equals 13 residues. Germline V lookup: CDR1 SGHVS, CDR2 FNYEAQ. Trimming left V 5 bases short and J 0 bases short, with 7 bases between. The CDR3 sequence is CASSPGNQETQYF. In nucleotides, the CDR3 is TGTGCCAGCAGCCCAGGCAACCAAGAGACCCAGTACTTC.

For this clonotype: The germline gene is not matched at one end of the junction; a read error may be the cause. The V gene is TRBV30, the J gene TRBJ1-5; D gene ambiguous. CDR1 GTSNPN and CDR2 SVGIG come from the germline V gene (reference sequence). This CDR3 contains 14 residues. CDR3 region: CAWGVPTVGKPQHF. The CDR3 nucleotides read TGTGCCTGGGGTGTACCTACGGTAGGGAAGCCCCAGCATTTT.

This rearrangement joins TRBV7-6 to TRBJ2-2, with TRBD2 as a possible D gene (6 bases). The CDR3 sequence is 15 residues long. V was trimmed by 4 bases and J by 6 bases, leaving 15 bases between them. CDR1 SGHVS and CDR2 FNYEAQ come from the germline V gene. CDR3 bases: TGTGCCAGCAGCTCACGGGACTTCCTAGCCGGGGAGCTGTTTTTT. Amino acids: CASSSRDFLAGELFF.

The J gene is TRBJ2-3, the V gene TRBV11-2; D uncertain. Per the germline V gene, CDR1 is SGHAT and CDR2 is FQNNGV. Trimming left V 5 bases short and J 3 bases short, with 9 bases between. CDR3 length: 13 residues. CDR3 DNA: TGTGCCAGCAGCCCCCAGTGGACAGATACGCAGTATTTT. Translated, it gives CASSPQWTDTQYF.

In DNA, the CDR3 is TGTGCCAGCAGTTTATCAGTTTGGGGTAATTCACCCCTCCACTTT. Its protein is CASSLSVWGNSPLHF. This chain uses TRBV27 with TRBJ1-6; D is unclear. This CDR3 is built from 15 residues. CDR1 and CDR2 (germline): MNHEY, SMNVEV (reference sequence). V was trimmed by 0 bases and J by 6 bases, leaving 9 bases between them.

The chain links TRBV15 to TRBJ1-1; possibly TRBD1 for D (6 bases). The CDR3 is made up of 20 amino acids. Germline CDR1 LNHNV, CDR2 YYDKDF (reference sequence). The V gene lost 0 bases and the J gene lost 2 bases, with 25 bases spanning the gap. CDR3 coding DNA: TGTGCCACCAGCAGAGATTTATTGGGATTGGGGGGCACCCCTAACACTGAAGCTTTCTTT. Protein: CATSRDLLGLGGTPNTEAFF.

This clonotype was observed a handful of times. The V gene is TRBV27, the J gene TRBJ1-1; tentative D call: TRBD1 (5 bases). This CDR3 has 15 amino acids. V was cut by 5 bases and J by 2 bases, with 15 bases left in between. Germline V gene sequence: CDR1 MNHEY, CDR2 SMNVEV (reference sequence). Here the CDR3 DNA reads TGTGCCAGCAGTGAGGTTGGCAGGGCCAACACTGAAGCTTTCTTT. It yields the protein CASSEVGRANTEAFF.

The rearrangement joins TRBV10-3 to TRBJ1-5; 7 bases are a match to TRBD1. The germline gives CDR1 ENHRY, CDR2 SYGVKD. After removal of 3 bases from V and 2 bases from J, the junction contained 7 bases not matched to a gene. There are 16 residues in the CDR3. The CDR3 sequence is CAISEYRGLGNQPQHF. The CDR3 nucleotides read TGTGCCATCAGTGAATACAGGGGTTTGGGCAATCAGCCCCAGCATTTT.

In nucleotides, the CDR3 is TGCGCCAGCAGTGAGCTGCCCAGCACAGATACGCAGTATTTT. Translated, it gives CASSELPSTDTQYF. The V gene is TRBV10-2, the J gene TRBJ2-3; no clear D. CDR3 length equals 14 residues. Germline V CDR1 and CDR2: WSHSY, SAAADI. Trimming stripped 2 bases from V and 0 bases from J, with 6 bases between.